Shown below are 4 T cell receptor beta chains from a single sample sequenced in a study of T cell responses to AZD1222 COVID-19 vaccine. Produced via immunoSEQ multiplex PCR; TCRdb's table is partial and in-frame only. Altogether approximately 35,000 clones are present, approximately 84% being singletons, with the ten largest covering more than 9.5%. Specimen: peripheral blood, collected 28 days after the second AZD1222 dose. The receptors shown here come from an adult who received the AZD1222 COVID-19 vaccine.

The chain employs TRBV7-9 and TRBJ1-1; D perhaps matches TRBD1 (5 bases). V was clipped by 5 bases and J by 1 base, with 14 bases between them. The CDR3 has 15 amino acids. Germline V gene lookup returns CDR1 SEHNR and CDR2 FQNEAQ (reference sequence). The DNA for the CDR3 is TGTGCCAGCAGCCCGCGGGGGGTACGGAACACTGAAGCTTTCTTT. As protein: CASSPRGVRNTEAFF. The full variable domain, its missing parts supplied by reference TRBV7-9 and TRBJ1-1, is DTGVSQNPRHKITKRGQNVTFRCDPISEHNRLYWYRQTLGQGPEFLTYFQNEAQLEKSRLLSDRFSAERPKGSFSTLEIQRTEQGDSAMYLCASSPRGVRNTEAFFGQGTRLTVV.

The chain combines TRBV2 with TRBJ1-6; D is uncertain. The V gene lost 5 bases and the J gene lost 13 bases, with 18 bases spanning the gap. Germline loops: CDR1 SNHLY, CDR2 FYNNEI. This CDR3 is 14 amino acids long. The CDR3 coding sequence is TGTGCCAGCAGTAACCAGGCCAATTTGAGGCCCCTCCACTTT. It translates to CASSNQANLRPLHF.

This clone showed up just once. The CDR3 bases are TGTGCCAGCAGCCAAGATCTAGGATGGACAGCATACGAGCAGTACTTC. As protein: CASSQDLGWTAYEQYF. The chain uses TRBV4-2 and TRBJ2-7, with D possibly TRBD1 on 6 matching bases. Trimming cost V 0 bases and J 4 bases, with 16 bases left between them. The CDR3 length is 16 residues. Germline V gene data show CDR1 as LGHNA and CDR2 as YNFKEQ.

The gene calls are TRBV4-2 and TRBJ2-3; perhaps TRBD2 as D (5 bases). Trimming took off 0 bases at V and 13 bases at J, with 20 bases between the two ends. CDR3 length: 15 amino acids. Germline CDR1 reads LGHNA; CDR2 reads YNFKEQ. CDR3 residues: CASSQDLVRGAEKYF. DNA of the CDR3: TGTGCCAGCAGCCAAGATCTCGTTCGGGGAGCGGAAAAGTATTTT.